Listed below are T cell receptor beta chains from one sample, sequenced in a study of shared clonotypes between healthy human individuals. Some clones are missing from TCRdb's copy, which holds only in-frame ones; the method was immunoSEQ multiplex PCR. This sample has more than 1 million clones; more than 75% occur once, and the top ten carry approximately 0.5%. Sequenced material: memory CD4+ T cells from PBMCs. All receptors come from a man younger than 35 in good health. Some clones in this sample may be carry-over from other donors' samples. CDR3s include the opening cysteine and the closing phenylalanine or tryptophan. The order of the fields is V gene, D gene, J gene, CDR3 length, CDR3 DNA, CDR3 protein. D genes are given only for firm matches.

V: TRBV2
D: TRBD1
J: TRBJ1-4
length: 17
DNA: TGTGCCAGCAGCGCGAGGACAGGTTGGGGAACTAATGAAAAACTGTTTTTT
CDR3: CASSARTGWGTNEKLFF

V: TRBV5-4
D: .
J: TRBJ1-5
length: 14
DNA: TGTGCCAGCAGCCCAGGGTTTGGCAATCAGCCCCAGCATTTT
CDR3: CASSPGFGNQPQHF

V: TRBV9
D: .
J: TRBJ2-3
length: 14
DNA: TGTGCCAGCAGCGTACTGACTGACACAGATACGCAGTATTTT
CDR3: CASSVLTDTDTQYF

V: TRBV11-1
D: TRBD1
J: TRBJ2-7
length: 15
DNA: TGTGCCAGCAGCCAAGCCGGGACAGCCACCTACGAGCAGTACTTC
CDR3: CASSQAGTATYEQYF

V: TRBV7-3
D: .
J: TRBJ2-1
length: 17
DNA: TGTGCCAGCAGCTTAAATGGGCGGAGGGCGCAATACAATGAGCAGTTCTTC
CDR3: CASSLNGRRAQYNEQFF

V: TRBV11-2
D: .
J: TRBJ2-4
length: 16
DNA: TGTGCCAGCAGCCCCCAGGGCCACCTAGCCAAAAACATTCAGTACTTC
CDR3: CASSPQGHLAKNIQYF

V: TRBV2
D: TRBD2
J: TRBJ2-3
length: 16
DNA: TGTGCCAGCATCAGGGGACTAGCGGGGAACACAGATACGCAGTATTTT
CDR3: CASIRGLAGNTDTQYF

V: TRBV5-4
D: .
J: TRBJ1-2
length: 16
DNA: TGTGCCAGCAGCTTGGCCCGGGGGTTGATGGTCTATGGCTACACCTTC
CDR3: CASSLARGLMVYGYTF

V: TRBV28
D: .
J: TRBJ1-2
length: 18
DNA: TGTGCCAGCAGAACCGGGGGGGGCTCGCTATATGGTCGCTATGGCTACACCTTC
CDR3: CASRTGGGSLYGRYGYTF

V: TRBV2
D: TRBD2
J: TRBJ2-1
length: 16
DNA: TGTGCCACTCGACTAGCGGGAAGCGCTGTTGCCAATGAGCAGTTCTTC
CDR3: CATRLAGSAVANEQFF